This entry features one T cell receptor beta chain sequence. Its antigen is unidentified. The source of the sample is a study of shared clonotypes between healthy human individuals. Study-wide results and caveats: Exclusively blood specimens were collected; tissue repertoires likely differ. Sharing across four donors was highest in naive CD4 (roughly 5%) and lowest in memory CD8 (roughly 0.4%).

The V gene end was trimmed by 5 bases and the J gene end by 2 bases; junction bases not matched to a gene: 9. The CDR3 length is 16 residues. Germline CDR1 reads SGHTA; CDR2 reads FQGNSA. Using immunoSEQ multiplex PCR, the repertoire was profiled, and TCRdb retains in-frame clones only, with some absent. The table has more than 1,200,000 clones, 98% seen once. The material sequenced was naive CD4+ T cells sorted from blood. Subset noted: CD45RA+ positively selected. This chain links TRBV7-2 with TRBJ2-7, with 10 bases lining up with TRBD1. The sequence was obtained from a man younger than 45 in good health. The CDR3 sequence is CASSVSPGQGPYEQYF. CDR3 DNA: TGTGCCAGCAGCGTATCCCCGGGACAGGGGCCCTACGAGCAGTACTTC.